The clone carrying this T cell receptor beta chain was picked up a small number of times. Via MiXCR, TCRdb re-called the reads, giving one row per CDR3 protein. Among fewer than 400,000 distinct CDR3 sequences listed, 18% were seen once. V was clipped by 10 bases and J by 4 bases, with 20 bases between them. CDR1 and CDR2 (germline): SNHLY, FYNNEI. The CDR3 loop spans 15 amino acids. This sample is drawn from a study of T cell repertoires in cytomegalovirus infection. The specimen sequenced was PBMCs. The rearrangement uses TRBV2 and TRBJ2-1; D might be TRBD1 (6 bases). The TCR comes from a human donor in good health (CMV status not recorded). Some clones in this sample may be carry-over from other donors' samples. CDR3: CATNPGQGAYNEQFF. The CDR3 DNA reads TGTGCCACCAACCCGGGACAAGGAGCATACAATGAGCAGTTCTTC. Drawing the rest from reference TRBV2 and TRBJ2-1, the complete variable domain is EPEVTQTPSHQVTQMGQEVILRCVPISNHLYFYWYRQILGQKVEFLVSFYNNEISEKSEIFDDQFSVERPDGSNFTLKIRSTKLEDSAMYFCATNPGQGAYNEQFFGPGTRLTVL.